A selection of T cell receptor beta chains follows, all from one sample in a study of blood T cell repertoires in COVID-19. The protocol was immunoSEQ multiplex PCR, while the TCRdb copy is restricted to in-frame clones and leaves out a portion. Of 160,000 or so clones listed, around 84% are singletons. The sample consisted of peripheral blood. All receptors derive from a middle-aged man with acute or convalescent COVID-19. Both conserved end residues are part of each CDR3. The order of the fields is CDR3 length, V gene, D gene, clone size, J gene, CDR3 DNA, CDR3 protein. The D gene is left open where the match is weak. Expanded clones get a size class; other rows say once, few or many, or leave the size out.

CDR3 length: 15; V gene: TRBV27; D gene: TRBD1; clone size: -; J gene: TRBJ2-3; CDR3 DNA: TGTGCCAGCAGTATAACAGGGGTCTCCATCGATACGCAGTATTTT; CDR3 protein: CASSITGVSIDTQYF
CDR3 length: 15; V gene: TRBV6-1; D gene: -; clone size: -; J gene: TRBJ2-2; CDR3 DNA: TGTGCCAGCAGTGACCACAAGGGAGGAGCCGGGGAGCTGTTTTTT; CDR3 protein: CASSDHKGGAGELFF
CDR3 length: 14; V gene: TRBV9; D gene: -; clone size: -; J gene: TRBJ1-3; CDR3 DNA: TGTGCCAGCAGCGGAGTTCCCTCTGGAAACACCATATATTTT; CDR3 protein: CASSGVPSGNTIYF
CDR3 length: 14; V gene: TRBV14; D gene: -; clone size: -; J gene: TRBJ1-4; CDR3 DNA: TGTGCCAGCAGCCAGTTGCAGGGTAATGAAAAACTGTTTTTT; CDR3 protein: CASSQLQGNEKLFF
CDR3 length: 16; V gene: TRBV2; D gene: -; clone size: -; J gene: TRBJ2-6; CDR3 DNA: TGTGCCAGCAACTCACCAGGGGCCGCTGGGGCCAACGTCCTGACTTTC; CDR3 protein: CASNSPGAAGANVLTF
CDR3 length: 17; V gene: TRBV28; D gene: -; clone size: -; J gene: TRBJ1-5; CDR3 DNA: TGTGCCAGCAGTTTATTACTGGAGGCCGTGAGCAATCAGCCCCAGCATTTT; CDR3 protein: CASSLLLEAVSNQPQHF
CDR3 length: 11; V gene: TRBV2; D gene: -; clone size: few; J gene: TRBJ1-1; CDR3 DNA: TGTGCCGAAGGGGGGAACACTGAAGCTTTCTTT; CDR3 protein: CAEGGNTEAFF
CDR3 length: 14; V gene: TRBV5-1; D gene: TRBD1; clone size: -; J gene: TRBJ1-5; CDR3 DNA: TGCGCCAGCAGCTTGGGCGACAGGGGACAGCCCCAGCATTTT; CDR3 protein: CASSLGDRGQPQHF
CDR3 length: 14; V gene: TRBV6-5; D gene: TRBD1; clone size: many; J gene: TRBJ1-2; CDR3 DNA: TGTGCCAGCAGTTTTCGACAGGGGTCCTATGGCTACACCTTC; CDR3 protein: CASSFRQGSYGYTF
CDR3 length: 16; V gene: TRBV7-3; D gene: -; clone size: few; J gene: TRBJ1-1; CDR3 DNA: TGTGCCAGCAGCTTGGTTAGGGCGGGAACTTCAGCTGAAGCTTTCTTT; CDR3 protein: CASSLVRAGTSAEAFF